This TCR beta chain was retrieved from a study of cytomegalovirus exposure and HLA in healthy donors. This clone was counted between two and nine times. Its matching antigen is unknown. Amplification used 60 Vbeta primers and 13 Jbeta primers. The assay was immunoSEQ multiplex PCR, and TCRdb's table has in-frame clones only and misses some. This table has roughly 160,000 clones, about four fifths appearing once. The J segment lost 3 bases and the V segment lost 2 bases, leaving 0 bases of the junction unmatched. Looked up from germline, CDR1 is MNHEY and CDR2 is SVGAGI. This CDR3 region has 13 residues. Regarding the study as a whole: Previously analyzed data showed that most TCR beta V segments were productive at a frequency of about 90% or about 30%.

V and J are TRBV6-5 and TRBJ2-7, with 8 positions matching TRBD1. The TCR originated in a man aged 25-45 years in good health and CMV-seronegative. The specimen sequenced was PBMCs. The DNA of the CDR3 is TGTGCCAGCAGTTACGACAGGGGCTACGAGCAGTACTTC. The encoded protein is CASSYDRGYEQYF.